This T cell receptor (beta chain) was retrieved from a study of T cells in Graves' hyperthyroidism and ophthalmopathy. Looked up from germline, CDR1 is PRHDT and CDR2 is FYEKMQ (reference sequence). The CDR3 totals 16 residues. V lost 0 bases and J lost 6; bases outside the gene matches: 9. Amplification of TCR beta CDR3 regions was performed using RNA transcripts as template. The TCR CDR3 first-round RT-PCR relied on the HTBI primer set. TCRdb processed the multiplex PCR reads anew with MiXCR; each CDR3 protein has one entry. The data hold roughly 170,000 distinct CDR3 sequences, with about 9% observed a single time. The table lists this clonotype with a few counts.

The chain couples TRBV13 to TRBJ2-3, with 7 positions matching TRBD2. The source material was blood. The source is a woman younger than 35 with Graves' hyperthyroidism that later progressed to Graves' ophthalmopathy. The CDR3 here is CASSLGWAGAGDTQYF. The CDR3 nucleotides read TGTGCCAGCAGCTTAGGATGGGCGGGAGCGGGGGATACGCAGTATTTT.